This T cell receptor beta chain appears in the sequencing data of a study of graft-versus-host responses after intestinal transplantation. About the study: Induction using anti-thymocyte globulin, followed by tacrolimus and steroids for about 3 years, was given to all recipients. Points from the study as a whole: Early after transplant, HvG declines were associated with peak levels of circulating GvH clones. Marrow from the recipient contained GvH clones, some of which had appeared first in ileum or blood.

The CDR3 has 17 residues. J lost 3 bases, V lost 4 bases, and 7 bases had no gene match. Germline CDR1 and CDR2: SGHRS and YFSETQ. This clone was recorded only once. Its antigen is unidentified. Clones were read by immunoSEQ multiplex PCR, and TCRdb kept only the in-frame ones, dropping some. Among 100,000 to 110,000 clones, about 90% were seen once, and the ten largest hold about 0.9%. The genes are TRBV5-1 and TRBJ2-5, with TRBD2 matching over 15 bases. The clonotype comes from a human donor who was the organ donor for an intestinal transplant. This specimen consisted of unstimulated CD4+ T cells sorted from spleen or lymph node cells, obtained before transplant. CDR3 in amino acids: CASSPGTSGGNKETQYF. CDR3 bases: TGCGCCAGCAGCCCAGGGACTAGCGGGGGGAATAAAGAGACCCAGTACTTC.